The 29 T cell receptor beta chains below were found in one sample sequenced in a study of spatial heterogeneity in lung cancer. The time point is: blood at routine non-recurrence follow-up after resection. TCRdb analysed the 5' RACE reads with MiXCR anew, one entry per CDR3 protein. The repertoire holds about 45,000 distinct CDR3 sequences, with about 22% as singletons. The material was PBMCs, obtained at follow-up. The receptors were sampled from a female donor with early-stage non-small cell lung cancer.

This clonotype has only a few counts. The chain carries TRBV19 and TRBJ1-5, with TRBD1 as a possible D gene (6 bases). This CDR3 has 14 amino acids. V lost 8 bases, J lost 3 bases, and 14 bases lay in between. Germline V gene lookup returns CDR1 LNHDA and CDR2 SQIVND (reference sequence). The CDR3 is CASLQHRDNQPQHF. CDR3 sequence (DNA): TGTGCCAGTCTTCAACACAGGGACAATCAGCCCCAGCATTTT.

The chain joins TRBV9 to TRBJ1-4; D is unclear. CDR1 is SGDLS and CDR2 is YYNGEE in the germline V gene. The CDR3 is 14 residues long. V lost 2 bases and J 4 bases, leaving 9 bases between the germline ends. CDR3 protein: CASSVHSINEKLFF. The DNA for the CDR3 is TGTGCCAGCAGCGTGCACAGTATTAATGAAAAACTGTTTTTT.

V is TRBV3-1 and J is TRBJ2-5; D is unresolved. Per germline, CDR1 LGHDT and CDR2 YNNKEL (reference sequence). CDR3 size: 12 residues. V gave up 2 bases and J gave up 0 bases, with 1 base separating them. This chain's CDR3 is CASSQNQETQYF. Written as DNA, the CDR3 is TGTGCCAGCAGCCAAAACCAAGAGACCCAGTACTTC.

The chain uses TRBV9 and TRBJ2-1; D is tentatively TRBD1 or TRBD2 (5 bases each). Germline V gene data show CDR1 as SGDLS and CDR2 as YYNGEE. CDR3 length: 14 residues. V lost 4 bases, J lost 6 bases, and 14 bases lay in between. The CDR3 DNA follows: TGTGCCAGCAGCACCGGGACCCAGCCCAATGAGCAGTTCTTC. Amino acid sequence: CASSTGTQPNEQFF. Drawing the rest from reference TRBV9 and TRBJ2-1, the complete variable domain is DSGVTQTPKHLITATGQRVTLRCSPRSGDLSVYWYQQSLDQGLQFLIQYYNGEERAKGNILERFSAQQFPDLHSELNLSSLELGDSALYFCASSTGTQPNEQFFGPGTRLTVL.

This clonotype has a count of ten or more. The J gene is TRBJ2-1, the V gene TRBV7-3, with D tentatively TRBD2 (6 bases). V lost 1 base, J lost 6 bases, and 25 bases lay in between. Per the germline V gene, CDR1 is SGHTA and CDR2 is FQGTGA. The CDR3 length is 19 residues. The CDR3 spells CASSLKRIGGPRVGNEQFF. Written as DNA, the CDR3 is TGTGCCAGCAGCTTAAAGCGGATTGGAGGGCCTAGAGTCGGCAATGAGCAGTTCTTC. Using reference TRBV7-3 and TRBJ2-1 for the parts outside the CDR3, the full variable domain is GAGVSQTPSNKVTEKGKYVELRCDPISGHTALYWYRQSLGQGPEFLIYFQGTGAADDSGLPNDRFFAVRPEGSVSTLKIQRTERGDSAVYLCASSLKRIGGPRVGNEQFFGPGTRLTVL.

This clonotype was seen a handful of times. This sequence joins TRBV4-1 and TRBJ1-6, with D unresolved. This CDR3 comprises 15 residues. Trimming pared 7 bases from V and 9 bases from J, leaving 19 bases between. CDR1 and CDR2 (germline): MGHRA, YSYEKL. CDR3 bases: TGCGCCAGCACGCCTAGGTTGCTGGGCATTTCACCCCTCCACTTT. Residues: CASTPRLLGISPLHF.

CDR3 DNA: TGTGCCAGCAGTTACTCGAGTTCACCCCTCCACTTT. Its translation is CASSYSSSPLHF. This chain links TRBV6-5 with TRBJ1-6; D unclear. The CDR3 consists of 12 residues. Germline CDR1 reads MNHEY; CDR2 reads SVGAGI. The V end lost 0 bases, the J end lost 9 bases, and 3 bases lay between the germline ends.

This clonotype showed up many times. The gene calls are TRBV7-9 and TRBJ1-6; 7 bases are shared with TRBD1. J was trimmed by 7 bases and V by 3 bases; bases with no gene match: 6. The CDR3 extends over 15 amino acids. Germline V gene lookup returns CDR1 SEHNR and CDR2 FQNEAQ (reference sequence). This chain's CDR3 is CASSFLAGGNSPLHF. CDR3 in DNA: TGTGCCAGCAGCTTTTTGGCAGGGGGGAATTCACCCCTCCACTTT.

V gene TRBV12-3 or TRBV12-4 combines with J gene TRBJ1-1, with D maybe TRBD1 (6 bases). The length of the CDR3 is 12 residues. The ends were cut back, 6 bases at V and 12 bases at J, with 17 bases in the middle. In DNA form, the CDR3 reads TGTGCCAGCAGCTCGTTCCCAGGGGTGACTTTCTTT. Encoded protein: CASSSFPGVTFF.

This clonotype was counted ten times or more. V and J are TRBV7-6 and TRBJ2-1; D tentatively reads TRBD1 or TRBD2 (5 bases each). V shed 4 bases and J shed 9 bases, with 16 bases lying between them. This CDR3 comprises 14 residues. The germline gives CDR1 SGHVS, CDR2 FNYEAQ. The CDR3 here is CASSSGTPPIEQFF. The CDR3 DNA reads TGTGCCAGCAGCTCCGGGACGCCGCCGATTGAGCAGTTCTTC.

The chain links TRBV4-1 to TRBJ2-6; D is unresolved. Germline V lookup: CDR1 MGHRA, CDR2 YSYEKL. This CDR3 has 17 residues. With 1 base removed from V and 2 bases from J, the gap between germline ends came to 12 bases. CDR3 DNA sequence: TGCGCCAGCAGCCAAGCAACGGGCAGGACTGGGGCCAACGTCCTGACTTTC. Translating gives CASSQATGRTGANVLTF.

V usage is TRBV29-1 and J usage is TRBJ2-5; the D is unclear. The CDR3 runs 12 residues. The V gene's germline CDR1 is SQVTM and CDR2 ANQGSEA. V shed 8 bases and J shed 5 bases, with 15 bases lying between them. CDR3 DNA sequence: TGCAGCTTCTACAGTCCCACCGAGACCCAGTACTTC. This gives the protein CSFYSPTETQYF.

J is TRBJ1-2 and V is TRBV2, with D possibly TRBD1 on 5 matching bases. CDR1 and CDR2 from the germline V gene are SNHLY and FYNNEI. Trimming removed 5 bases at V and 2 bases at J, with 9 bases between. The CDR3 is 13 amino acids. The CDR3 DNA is TGTGCCAGCAGTAGGACACCAAACTATGGCTACACCTTC. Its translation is CASSRTPNYGYTF.

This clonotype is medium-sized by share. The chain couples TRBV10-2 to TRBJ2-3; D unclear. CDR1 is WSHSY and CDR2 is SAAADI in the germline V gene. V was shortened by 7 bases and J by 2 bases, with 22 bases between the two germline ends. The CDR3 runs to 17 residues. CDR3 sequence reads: CASTTRRRADLTDTQYF. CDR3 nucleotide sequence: TGCGCCAGCACTACCCGCCGTAGGGCAGACCTCACAGATACGCAGTATTTT.

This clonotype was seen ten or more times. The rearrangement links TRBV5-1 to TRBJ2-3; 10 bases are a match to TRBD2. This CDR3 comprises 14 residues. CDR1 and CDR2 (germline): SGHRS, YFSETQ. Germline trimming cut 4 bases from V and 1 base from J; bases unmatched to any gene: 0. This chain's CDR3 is CASSTSGGTDTQYF. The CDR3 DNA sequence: TGCGCCAGCAGCACTAGCGGGGGCACAGATACGCAGTATTTT.

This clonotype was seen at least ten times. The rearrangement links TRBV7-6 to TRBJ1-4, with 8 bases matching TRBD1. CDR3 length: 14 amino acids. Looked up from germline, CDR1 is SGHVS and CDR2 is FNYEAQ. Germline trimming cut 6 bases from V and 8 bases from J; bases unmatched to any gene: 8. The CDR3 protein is CASSIDRGVEKLFF. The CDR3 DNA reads TGTGCCAGCAGTATTGACAGGGGCGTAGAAAAACTGTTTTTT.

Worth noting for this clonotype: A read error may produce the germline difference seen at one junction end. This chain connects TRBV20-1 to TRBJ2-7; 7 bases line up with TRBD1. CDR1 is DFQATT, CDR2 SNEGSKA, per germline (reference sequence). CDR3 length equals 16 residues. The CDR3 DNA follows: TGCAGTGCTAGGGATTTTGACAGGGCCTACTCCTACGAGCAGCACTTC. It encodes CSARDFDRAYSYEQHF.

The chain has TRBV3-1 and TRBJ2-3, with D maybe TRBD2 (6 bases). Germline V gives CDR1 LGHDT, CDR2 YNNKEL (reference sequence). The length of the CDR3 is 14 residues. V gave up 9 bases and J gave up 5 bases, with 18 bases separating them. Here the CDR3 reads CASREEGRQDTQYF. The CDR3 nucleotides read TGTGCCAGTCGCGAGGAGGGCCGTCAAGATACGCAGTATTTT.

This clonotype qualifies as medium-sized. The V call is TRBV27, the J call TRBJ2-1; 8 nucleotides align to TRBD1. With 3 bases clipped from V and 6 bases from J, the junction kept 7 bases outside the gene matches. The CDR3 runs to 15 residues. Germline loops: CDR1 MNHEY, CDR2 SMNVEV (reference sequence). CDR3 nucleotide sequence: TGTGCCAGCAGTTTGTTAGGGACAGGCCTCAATGAGCAGTTCTTC. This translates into CASSLLGTGLNEQFF.

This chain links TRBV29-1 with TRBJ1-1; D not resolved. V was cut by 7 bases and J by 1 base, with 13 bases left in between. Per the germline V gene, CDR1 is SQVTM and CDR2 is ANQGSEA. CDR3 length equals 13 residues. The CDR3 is CSAGHQQNTEAFF. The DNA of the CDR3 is TGCAGCGCCGGCCACCAACAGAACACTGAAGCTTTCTTT.

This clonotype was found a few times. The CDR3 DNA sequence: TGCGCCAGCAGCCTCACAGACTCCCGAAATCAGCCCCAGCATTTT. Translated, it gives CASSLTDSRNQPQHF. This chain joins TRBV4-1 and TRBJ1-5; unclear D gene. Germline assignment: CDR1 MGHRA and CDR2 YSYEKL. Between the trimmed V and J ends, which lost 4 bases and 4 bases, there was a span of 14 bases. This CDR3 has 15 residues.

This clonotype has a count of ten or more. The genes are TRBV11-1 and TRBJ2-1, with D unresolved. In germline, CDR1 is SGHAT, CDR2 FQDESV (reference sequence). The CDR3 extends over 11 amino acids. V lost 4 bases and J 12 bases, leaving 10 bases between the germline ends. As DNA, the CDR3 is TGTGCCAGCAGCTCCTCCCATGGGCAGTTCTTC. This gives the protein CASSSSHGQFF.

CDR3 loop: CASSDGRTKAFF. Written as DNA, the CDR3 is TGTGCCAGCAGTGATGGCAGGACAAAGGCTTTCTTT. This chain links TRBV25-1 with TRBJ1-1; tentatively, D is TRBD1 (5 bases). V was pared by 3 bases and J by 11 bases, with 13 bases between. In germline, CDR1 is MGHDK, CDR2 SYGVNS. CDR3 length: 12 residues.

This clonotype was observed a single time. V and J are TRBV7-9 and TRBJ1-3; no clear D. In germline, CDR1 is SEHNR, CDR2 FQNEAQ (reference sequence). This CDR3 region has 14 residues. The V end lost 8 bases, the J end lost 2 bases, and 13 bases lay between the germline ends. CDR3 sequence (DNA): TGTGCCAGCCGGGATGATGTACCTGGAAACACCATATATTTT. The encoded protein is CASRDDVPGNTIYF. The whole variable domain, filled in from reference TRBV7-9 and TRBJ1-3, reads DTGVSQNPRHKITKRGQNVTFRCDPISEHNRLYWYRQTLGQGPEFLTYFQNEAQLEKSRLLSDRFSAERPKGSFSTLEIQRTEQGDSAMYLCASRDDVPGNTIYFGEGSWLTVV.

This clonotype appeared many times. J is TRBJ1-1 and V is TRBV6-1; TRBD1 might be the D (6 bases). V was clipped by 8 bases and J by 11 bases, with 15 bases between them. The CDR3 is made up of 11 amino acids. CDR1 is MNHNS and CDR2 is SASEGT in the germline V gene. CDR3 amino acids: CASRDNFGAFF. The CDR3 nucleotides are TGTGCCAGCCGGGACAATTTCGGGGCTTTCTTT.

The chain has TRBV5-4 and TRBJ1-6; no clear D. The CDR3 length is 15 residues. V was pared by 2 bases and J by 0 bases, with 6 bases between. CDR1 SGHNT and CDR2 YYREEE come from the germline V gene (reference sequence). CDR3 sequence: CASSFLSSYNSPLHF. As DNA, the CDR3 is TGTGCCAGCAGCTTTCTTAGCTCCTATAATTCACCCCTCCACTTT.

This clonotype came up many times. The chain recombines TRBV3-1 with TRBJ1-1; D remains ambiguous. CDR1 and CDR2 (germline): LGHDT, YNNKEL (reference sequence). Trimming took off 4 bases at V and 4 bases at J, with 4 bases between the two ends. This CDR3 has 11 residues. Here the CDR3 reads CASSPGTEAFF. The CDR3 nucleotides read TGTGCCAGCAGCCCCGGCACTGAAGCTTTCTTT. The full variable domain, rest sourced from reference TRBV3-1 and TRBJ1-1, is DTAVSQTPKYLVTQMGNDKSIKCEQNLGHDTMYWYKQDSKKFLKIMFSYNNKELIINETVPNRFSPKSPDKAHLNLHINSLELGDSAVYFCASSPGTEAFFGQGTRLTVV.

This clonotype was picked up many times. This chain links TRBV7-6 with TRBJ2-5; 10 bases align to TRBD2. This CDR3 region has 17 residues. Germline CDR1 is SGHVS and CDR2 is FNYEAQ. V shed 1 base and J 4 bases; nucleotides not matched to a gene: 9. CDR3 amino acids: CASSLGGLAVLGETQYF. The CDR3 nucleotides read TGTGCCAGCAGCTTAGGCGGACTAGCGGTTCTAGGAGAGACCCAGTACTTC.

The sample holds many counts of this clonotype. CDR3 bases: TGCGCCAGCAGTGAGTCCGGCAGACAAGAGACCCAGTACTTC. Its protein is CASSESGRQETQYF. This chain connects TRBV10-1 to TRBJ2-5; D uncertain. The ends were cut back, 0 bases at V and 2 bases at J, with 7 bases in the middle. CDR3 size: 14 residues. The germline gives CDR1 WNHNN, CDR2 SYGVQD (reference sequence).